These 4 T cell receptor beta chains were sequenced from one sample in a study of T cell repertoires and HLA-DP antigens. Clones were read by immunoSEQ multiplex PCR, and TCRdb kept only the in-frame ones, dropping some. The sample lists roughly 120,000 clones, 92% seen once, with 0.27% in the top ten. For these TCRs, the target antigens are not known. The sequencing sample was made of CD4+ T cells from PBMCs. These receptors were obtained from a woman between 18 and 29 years old in good health and CMV-seronegative.

The chain combines TRBV9 with TRBJ2-6; D not resolved. Trimming left V 3 bases short and J 2 bases short, with 6 bases between. This CDR3 region has 14 residues. CDR1 is SGDLS, CDR2 YYNGEE, per germline. The CDR3 region has the DNA TGTGCCAGCAGCGCGGCAGCTGGGGCCAACGTCCTGACTTTC. Residues: CASSAAAGANVLTF.

This chain joins TRBV27 and TRBJ2-6; 8 nucleotides match TRBD1. Germline CDR1 reads MNHEY; CDR2 reads SMNVEV (reference sequence). V was clipped by 2 bases and J by 3 bases; unmatched bases: 12. CDR3 length equals 19 residues. The CDR3 bases are TGTGCCAGCAGTTTAGCTGCCCCAGGGGGCGCGCGTGGGGCCAACGTCCTGACTTTC. It specifies CASSLAAPGGARGANVLTF.

J is TRBJ2-7 and V is TRBV27; possible D gene TRBD2, 5 bases. Trimming shortened V by 8 bases and J by 5 bases, and 13 bases separated the two germline ends. The CDR3 length is 12 residues. CDR1 is MNHEY and CDR2 is SMNVEV in the germline V gene (reference sequence). The CDR3: CASGRLEDEQYF. As DNA, the CDR3 is TGTGCCAGCGGCCGACTGGAGGACGAGCAGTACTTC.

This chain joins TRBV19 and TRBJ2-7, with TRBD2 matching over 8 bases. From germline, CDR1 is LNHDA and CDR2 SQIVND (reference sequence). Germline trimming cut 6 bases from V and 5 bases from J; bases unmatched to any gene: 9. This CDR3 is built from 14 residues. The CDR3 protein is CASSAGGGTHEQYF. The CDR3 DNA reads TGTGCCAGTAGCGCCGGGGGGGGAACCCACGAGCAGTACTTC.